Sequencing of this TCR beta chain was carried out in a study of blood T cell repertoires in COVID-19. In the study overall: Samples representing acute and convalescent COVID-19 were sourced from the United States, Italy and Spain.

This CDR3 region has 16 residues. J lost 6 bases, V lost 1 base, and 9 bases had no gene match. Some clones are missing from TCRdb's copy, which holds only in-frame ones; the method was immunoSEQ multiplex PCR. Counted here are about 92,000 clones, roughly 70% occurring once; the ten biggest clones make up around 24%. Sequenced material: peripheral blood. This chain joins TRBV5-3 and TRBJ2-2; 7 positions match TRBD1. TRBV5-3 is sorted into the ORF group, with uncertain function. The sequence came from a woman aged 60 to 75 in a cohort sampled during active or convalescent COVID-19. The CDR3 DNA reads TGTGCCAGAAGCTTGACAGGGGAGATAATTGCCGGGGAGCTGTTTTTT. This encodes CARSLTGEIIAGELFF.